One T cell receptor beta chain is described in this entry. The data were taken from a study of blood T cell repertoires in COVID-19. Overall study: The analysed material was cDNA or gDNA that came from T cells, B-cell-depleted T cells, or PBMCs.

V shed 5 bases, J shed 6 bases, and the junction held 18 bases outside the gene matches. The germline gives CDR1 SGHVS, CDR2 FQNEAQ. The CDR3 loop spans 17 amino acids. Authors' data handling: Quantification of nucleated cells was approximated via reference gene primer amplification. Repertoires were generated with immunoSEQ multiplex PCR, while TCRdb's copy carries only in-frame clones and drops some. V and J calls and clone size come straight from that table; D and trimming were deduced from the DNA. The repertoire holds under 65,000 clones, 90% seen once, with around 8.4% in the top ten. The rearrangement links TRBV7-8 to TRBJ2-7, with 8 positions matching TRBD2. Sequencing used peripheral blood. This TCR came from a woman at least 80 years old with active COVID-19. The CDR3 loop is CASSRGFEREKRIEQYF. The CDR3 DNA reads as TGTGCCAGCAGCCGCGGTTTTGAGCGGGAGAAAAGGATCGAGCAGTACTTC.